A single sample is the source of the 29 T cell receptor beta chains below, sequenced in a study of blood T cell repertoires in COVID-19. Sequencing used immunoSEQ multiplex PCR; TCRdb keeps in-frame clones, though not all of them. Among nearly 250,000 clones listed, 70% to 85% were seen once. The specimen was peripheral blood. The receptor set was obtained from a woman older than 75 with acute or convalescent COVID-19.

This rearrangement joins TRBV7-6 to TRBJ2-2; 8 positions agree with TRBD2. The length of the CDR3 is 16 residues. With 4 bases clipped from V and 6 bases from J, the junction kept 10 bases outside the gene matches. The germline CDR1 and CDR2 sequences are SGHVS and FNYEAQ. The chain's CDR3 is CASSSSQREFAGELFF. CDR3 in DNA: TGTGCCAGCAGCTCCTCCCAGCGGGAGTTCGCCGGGGAGCTGTTTTTT.

This clone has just one count. The V gene is TRBV2, the J gene TRBJ1-1; 7 positions agree with TRBD1. The V gene end was trimmed by 4 bases and the J gene end by 12 bases; junction bases not matched to a gene: 8. Germline V CDR1 and CDR2: SNHLY, FYNNEI. CDR3 length: 12 residues. The CDR3 nucleotides read TGTGCCAGCAGTGGGCCGGGACAGAGGACTTTCTTT. The encoded protein is CASSGPGQRTFF.

This sequence joins TRBV11-3 and TRBJ2-2, with a possible D match to TRBD2 (6 bases). This CDR3 contains 14 residues. V lost 3 bases, J lost 8 bases, and 13 bases lay in between. Germline CDR1 reads SGHNT; CDR2 reads YENEEA. CDR3 region: CASSLTRIGGELFF. The CDR3 region has the DNA TGTGCCAGCAGCTTGACTAGAATCGGGGGGGAGCTGTTTTTT.

The rearrangement joins TRBV4-3 to TRBJ2-1; no reliable D call. Trimming cost V 1 base and J 7 bases, with 8 bases left between them. This CDR3 spans 13 amino acids. Germline CDR1 is LGHNA and CDR2 is YSLEER. The CDR3 loop is CASSQGNSNEQFF. The CDR3 region has the DNA TGCGCCAGCAGCCAAGGTAACAGTAATGAGCAGTTCTTC.

The chain combines TRBV20-1 with TRBJ2-2, with 7 bases matching TRBD2. The CDR3 loop spans 18 amino acids. Germline lookup yields CDR1 DFQATT and CDR2 SNEGSKA (reference sequence). Germline trimming cut 3 bases from V and 0 bases from J; bases unmatched to any gene: 13. This chain's CDR3 is CSASPPIGLGPNTGELFF. The DNA of the CDR3 is TGCAGTGCTAGTCCCCCGATCGGACTAGGACCGAACACCGGGGAGCTGTTTTTT.

The rearrangement joins TRBV7-9 to TRBJ2-1, with TRBD2 matching 7 bases. This CDR3 has 14 residues. Per the germline V gene, CDR1 is SEHNR and CDR2 is FQNEAQ (reference sequence). V was pared by 4 bases and J by 12 bases, with 12 bases of the junction left unmatched. This CDR3 reads CASSSRGGTPRQFF. The CDR3 DNA reads TGTGCCAGCAGCTCAAGGGGAGGGACCCCGAGGCAGTTCTTC.

This chain joins TRBV19 and TRBJ1-3; D is possibly TRBD1 (6 bases). CDR3 size: 14 residues. Trimming pared 6 bases from V and 0 bases from J, leaving 9 bases between. Germline loops: CDR1 LNHDA, CDR2 SQIVND (reference sequence). DNA for the CDR3: TGTGCCAGTAGCAGGGACAACTCTGGAAACACCATATATTTT. Translating it yields CASSRDNSGNTIYF.

CDR3 sequence: CAIDREASTDTQYF. In DNA, the CDR3 is TGTGCCATTGATAGAGAGGCGAGCACAGATACGCAGTATTTT. The chain links TRBV7-9 to TRBJ2-3; D remains ambiguous. The germline V gene encodes CDR1 SEHNR and CDR2 FQNEAQ (reference sequence). V shed 10 bases and J shed 0 bases, with 14 bases lying between them. The CDR3 totals 14 residues.

The gene calls are TRBV30 and TRBJ1-1, with TRBD1 matching over 7 bases. The CDR3 length is 12 residues. J was trimmed by 5 bases and V by 5 bases; bases with no gene match: 5. Germline CDR1 is GTSNPN and CDR2 is SVGIG (reference sequence). The CDR3 nucleotides are TGTGCCTGGGCGACAGGGAGGACTGAAGCTTTCTTT. Translating it yields CAWATGRTEAFF.

The rearrangement joins TRBV12-3 or TRBV12-4 to TRBJ1-1; 10 bases fit TRBD1. The V gene end was trimmed by 4 bases and the J gene end by 7 bases; junction bases not matched to a gene: 0. The CDR3 extends over 12 amino acids. The CDR3 DNA reads TGTGCCAGCAGTTGGGACAGGGGTGAAGCTTTCTTT. This encodes CASSWDRGEAFF.

The rearrangement joins TRBV9 to TRBJ1-4, with 7 nucleotides matching TRBD1. The CDR3 has 15 amino acids. Per germline, CDR1 SGDLS and CDR2 YYNGEE. The trim removed 2 bases at V and 4 bases at J, leaving 5 bases unmatched. The CDR3 region is CASSVTGTVNEKLFF. CDR3 sequence (DNA): TGTGCCAGCAGCGTGACCGGGACAGTTAATGAAAAACTGTTTTTT.

The V gene is TRBV7-9, the J gene TRBJ2-2; TRBD2 aligns across 8 bases. The CDR3 is 19 amino acids. V shed 5 bases and J 0 bases; nucleotides not matched to a gene: 14. Germline CDR1 SEHNR, CDR2 FQNEAQ (reference sequence). CDR3: CASSHTSGLVQTNTGELFF. The CDR3 DNA sequence: TGTGCCAGCAGCCATACTAGCGGACTGGTTCAGACGAACACCGGGGAGCTGTTTTTT.

This clone was counted ten times or more. The chain joins TRBV5-6 to TRBJ1-5, with TRBD1 identical over 9 bases. Germline CDR1 reads SGHDT; CDR2 reads YYEEEE. V lost 1 base, J lost 4 bases, and 3 bases stayed unmatched. The CDR3 runs 15 residues. CDR3 loop: CASSLRGTGNQPQHF. The CDR3 DNA reads as TGTGCCAGCAGCTTGAGGGGGACAGGGAATCAGCCCCAGCATTTT. The variable domain in full, with the rest retrieved from reference TRBV5-6 and TRBJ1-5, is DAGVTQSPTHLIKTRGQQVTLRCSPKSGHDTVSWYQQALGQGPQFIFQYYEEEERQRGNFPDRFSGHQFPNYSSELNVNALLLGDSALYLCASSLRGTGNQPQHFGDGTRLSIL.

The chain is built from TRBV7-2 and TRBJ2-3, with 11 bases that match TRBD2. V trimming: 5 bases; J trimming: 0 bases; junction bases outside the gene matches: 7. The CDR3 extends over 17 amino acids. CDR1 and CDR2 (germline): SGHTA, FQGNSA. As DNA, the CDR3 is TGTGCCAGCAGCGAGGGACTAGCGGTAATCAGCACAGATACGCAGTATTTT. This codes for CASSEGLAVISTDTQYF.

The chain combines TRBV6-2 or TRBV6-3 with TRBJ1-5; 9 positions match TRBD1. With V trimmed by 3 bases and J by 1 base, 4 bases remained unmatched. The CDR3 extends over 16 amino acids. The V gene's germline CDR1 is MNHEY and CDR2 SVGEGT. CDR3 loop: CASSYRTGVSNQPQHF. The DNA of the CDR3 is TGTGCCAGCAGTTATAGGACAGGGGTAAGCAATCAGCCCCAGCATTTT.

CDR3 residues: CASSLGGTTPGAEAFF. DNA for the CDR3: TGTGCCAGCAGCTTAGGGGGGACAACTCCGGGCGCTGAAGCTTTCTTT. The chain uses TRBV7-2 and TRBJ1-1, with D possibly matching TRBD1 (6 bases). This CDR3 has 16 amino acids. The V gene lost 1 base and the J gene lost 6 bases, with 18 bases spanning the gap. The germline V gene encodes CDR1 SGHTA and CDR2 FQGNSA.

V usage is TRBV6-5 and J usage is TRBJ2-3, with D hard to call. V was clipped by 6 bases and J by 2 bases, with 6 bases between them. The CDR3 loop spans 12 amino acids. Looked up from germline, CDR1 is MNHEY and CDR2 is SVGAGI. CDR3 DNA sequence: TGTGCCAGCAGCTGGGCCACAGATACGCAGTATTTT. Amino acid sequence: CASSWATDTQYF.

The V call is TRBV15, the J call TRBJ1-2; maybe TRBD1 (6 bases). This CDR3 contains 15 residues. V was cut by 0 bases and J by 4 bases, with 12 bases left in between. Per germline, CDR1 LNHNV and CDR2 YYDKDF (reference sequence). The CDR3: CATSREKGHPYGYTF. CDR3 coding DNA: TGTGCCACCAGCAGAGAAAAGGGACACCCCTATGGCTACACCTTC.

The chain couples TRBV21-1 to TRBJ2-7; the D call of TRBD2 is as the table states it, not checked on the DNA. TRBV21-1 is described as a pseudogene. CDR3 length: 17 amino acids. Written as DNA, the CDR3 is TGTGCCAGCAGCAGATCCTTAGGAGCGGGCCAGACCTACGAGCAGTACTTC. Its translation: CASSRSLGAGQTYEQYF.

The J gene is TRBJ1-6, the V gene TRBV28; D is unclear. Per germline, CDR1 MDHEN and CDR2 SYDVKM. CDR3 length equals 13 residues. V was pared by 6 bases and J by 8 bases, with 11 bases between. DNA for the CDR3: TGTGCCAGCAGCGGGAGGGTTTATTCACCCCTCCACTTT. It specifies CASSGRVYSPLHF. Complete variable domain (other parts from reference TRBV28 and TRBJ1-6): DVKVTQSSRYLVKRTGEKVFLECVQDMDHENMFWYRQDPGLGLRLIYFSYDVKMKEKGDIPEGYSVSREKKERFSLILESASTNQTSMYLCASSGRVYSPLHFGNGTRLTVT.

The rearrangement joins TRBV12-3 or TRBV12-4 to TRBJ2-1; 7 nucleotides line up with TRBD2. The CDR3 is made up of 12 amino acids. V gave up 6 bases and J gave up 14 bases; unmatched junction bases: 10. CDR3 amino acids: CASRLGRGSEFF. In nucleotides, the CDR3 is TGTGCCAGCAGACTAGGGCGGGGGAGTGAGTTCTTC.

The table lists this clone with a count of one. The chain employs TRBV19 and TRBJ1-2; D not certain. The germline V and J ends were trimmed by 5 bases and 5 bases, with 24 bases remaining between them. The germline V gene encodes CDR1 LNHDA and CDR2 SQIVND (reference sequence). The CDR3 loop spans 17 amino acids. The chain's CDR3 is CASSVSGSQPTGYGYTF. DNA of the CDR3: TGTGCCAGTAGTGTCAGCGGGTCTCAACCAACCGGGTATGGCTACACCTTC.

V gene TRBV7-6 combines with J gene TRBJ1-1, with D possibly TRBD1 on 6 matching bases. V was pared by 5 bases and J by 0 bases, with 13 bases between. The germline V gene encodes CDR1 SGHVS and CDR2 FNYEAQ. The CDR3 has 15 amino acids. The CDR3 reads CASSPVGQMNTEAFF. CDR3 in DNA: TGTGCCAGCAGCCCCGTCGGACAGATGAACACTGAAGCTTTCTTT.

The rearrangement joins TRBV5-6 to TRBJ2-4, with 7 bases identical to TRBD2. This CDR3 has 16 residues. Germline trimming cut 3 bases from V and 3 bases from J; bases unmatched to any gene: 9. Germline V gene sequence: CDR1 SGHDT, CDR2 YYEEEE. The CDR3 here is CASSSGASGFKNIQYF. CDR3 nucleotides: TGTGCCAGCAGCTCAGGTGCTAGCGGATTCAAAAACATTCAGTACTTC.

This sequence joins TRBV15 and TRBJ2-2; D might be TRBD1 (5 bases). This CDR3 is 12 amino acids long. Trimming left V 3 bases short and J 8 bases short, with 7 bases between. The germline CDR1 and CDR2 sequences are LNHNV and YYDKDF (reference sequence). DNA for the CDR3: TGTGCCACCAGCAGGGGGCCGGGGGAGCTGTTTTTT. It yields the protein CATSRGPGELFF.

V and J are TRBV7-3 and TRBJ2-3, with D possibly TRBD1 on 6 matching bases. With 1 base removed from V and 3 bases from J, the gap between germline ends came to 8 bases. This CDR3 comprises 14 residues. CDR1 is SGHTA, CDR2 FQGTGA, per germline. The CDR3 protein is CASSLRTGTDTQYF. The DNA of the CDR3 is TGTGCCAGCAGCTTAAGAACAGGGACAGATACGCAGTATTTT.

This clone was observed once. V gene TRBV19 combines with J gene TRBJ2-7; 9 bases are a match to TRBD1. In germline, CDR1 is LNHDA, CDR2 SQIVND (reference sequence). The CDR3 length is 14 residues. Trimming removed 7 bases from V and 3 bases from J; junction bases left unmatched: 7. CDR3 loop: CASIGGQGLYEQYF. DNA for the CDR3: TGTGCCAGTATCGGGGGACAGGGCCTCTACGAGCAGTACTTC.

V and J are TRBV19 and TRBJ1-3, with D uncertain. The germline V gene has CDR1 LNHDA and CDR2 SQIVND (reference sequence). Deletions cut 3 bases from V and 0 bases from J, with 9 bases between. The CDR3 length is 15 residues. CDR3 amino acids: CASSIQDFSGNTIYF. The CDR3 nucleotides are TGTGCCAGTAGTATTCAAGACTTCTCTGGAAACACCATATATTTT. Based on the CDR3 plus reference TRBV19 and TRBJ1-3, the full variable domain is DGGITQSPKYLFRKEGQNVTLSCEQNLNHDAMYWYRQDPGQGLRLIYYSQIVNDFQKGDIAEGYSVSREKKESFPLTVTSAQKNPTAFYLCASSIQDFSGNTIYFGEGSWLTVV.

V and J are TRBV3-1 (or the pseudogene TRBV3-2) and TRBJ2-4; D is unclear. Trimming removed 1 base at V and 1 base at J, with 5 bases between. Germline CDR1 and CDR2: LGHDT and YNNKEL (reference sequence). The length of the CDR3 is 14 residues. The DNA of the CDR3 is TGTGCCAGCAGCCAAGCCTCCGCCAAAAACATTCAGTACTTC. It translates to CASSQASAKNIQYF.